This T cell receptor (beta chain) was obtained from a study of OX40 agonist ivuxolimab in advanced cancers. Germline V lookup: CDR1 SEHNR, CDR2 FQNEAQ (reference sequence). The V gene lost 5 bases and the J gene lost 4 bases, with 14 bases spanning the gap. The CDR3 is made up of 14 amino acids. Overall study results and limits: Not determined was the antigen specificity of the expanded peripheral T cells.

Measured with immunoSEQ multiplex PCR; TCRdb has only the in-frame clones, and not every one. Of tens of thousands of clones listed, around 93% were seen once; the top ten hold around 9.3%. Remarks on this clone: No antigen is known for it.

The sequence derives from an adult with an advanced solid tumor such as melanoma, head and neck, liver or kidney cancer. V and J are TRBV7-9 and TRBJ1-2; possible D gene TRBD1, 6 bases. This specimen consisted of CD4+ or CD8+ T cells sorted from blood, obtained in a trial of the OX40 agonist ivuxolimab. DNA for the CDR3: TGTGCCAGCAGCCCCCGACAGGACCTCTATGGCTACACCTTC. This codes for CASSPRQDLYGYTF.